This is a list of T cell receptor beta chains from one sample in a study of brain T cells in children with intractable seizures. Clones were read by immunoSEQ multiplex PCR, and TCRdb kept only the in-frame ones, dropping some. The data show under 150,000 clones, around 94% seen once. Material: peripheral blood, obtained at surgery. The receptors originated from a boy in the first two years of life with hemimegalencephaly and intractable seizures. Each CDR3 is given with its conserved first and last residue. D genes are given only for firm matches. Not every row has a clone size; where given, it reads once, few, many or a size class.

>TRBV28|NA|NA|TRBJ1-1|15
CASSLRRALNTEAFF
TGTGCCAGCAGTTTACGAAGGGCCTTGAACACTGAAGCTTTCTTT
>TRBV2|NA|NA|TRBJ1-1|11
CASMGRAEAFF
TGTGCCAGCATGGGGAGGGCTGAAGCTTTCTTT
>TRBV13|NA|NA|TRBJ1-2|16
CASSLSLFGSLGGYTF
TGTGCCAGCAGCTTATCATTATTCGGCTCACTGGGTGGCTACACCTTC
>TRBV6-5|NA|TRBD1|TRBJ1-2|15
CASTLNRGGGYGYTF
TGTGCCAGCACTCTTAACAGAGGGGGCGGTTATGGCTACACCTTC
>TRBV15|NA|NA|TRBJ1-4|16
CATSRDPGATNEKLFF
TGTGCCACCAGCAGAGATCCGGGGGCAACTAATGAAAAACTGTTTTTT
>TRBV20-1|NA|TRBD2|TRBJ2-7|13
CSASGTSPWEQYF
TGCAGTGCTAGTGGGACTAGCCCATGGGAGCAGTACTTC
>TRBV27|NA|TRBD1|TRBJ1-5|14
CASNPQGANQPQHF
TGTGCCAGCAACCCCCAGGGGGCCAATCAGCCCCAGCATTTT
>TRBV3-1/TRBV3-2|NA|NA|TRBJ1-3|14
CASSPAGDGNTIYF
TGTGCCAGCAGCCCCGCAGGGGATGGAAACACCATATATTTT
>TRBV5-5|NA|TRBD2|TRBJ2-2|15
CASSLGASGTGELFF
TGTGCCAGCAGCTTGGGGGCTAGCGGAACCGGGGAGCTGTTTTTT
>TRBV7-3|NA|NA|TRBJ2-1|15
CASSLSTGPLNEQFF
TGTGCCAGCAGCTTATCGACGGGCCCCTTGAATGAGCAGTTCTTC
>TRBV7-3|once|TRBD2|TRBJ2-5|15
CASSSSGRAGETQYF
TGTGCCAGCAGCTCTAGCGGGAGGGCGGGAGAGACCCAGTACTTC
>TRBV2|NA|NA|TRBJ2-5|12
CASRQGWETQYF
TGTGCCAGCAGACAGGGTTGGGAGACCCAGTACTTC
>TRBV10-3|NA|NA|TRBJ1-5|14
CAISAQGFNQPQHF
TGTGCCATCAGTGCCCAGGGATTCAATCAGCCCCAGCATTTT
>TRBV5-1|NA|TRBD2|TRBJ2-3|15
CASSVGTSGTDTQYF
TGCGCCAGCAGCGTCGGGACTAGCGGGACAGATACGCAGTATTTT
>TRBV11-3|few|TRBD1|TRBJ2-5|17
CASSSFEDRGLQETQYF
TGTGCCAGCAGCTCCTTTGAGGACAGGGGGCTTCAAGAGACCCAGTACTTC
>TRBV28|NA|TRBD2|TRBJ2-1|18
CASSPRTSGRVYRNEQFF
TGTGCCAGCAGTCCCCGGACTAGCGGGAGAGTCTATCGCAATGAGCAGTTCTTC
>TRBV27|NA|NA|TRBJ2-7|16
CASSLKGWAGTYEQYF
TGTGCCAGCAGTTTAAAAGGGTGGGCCGGAACCTACGAGCAGTACTTC
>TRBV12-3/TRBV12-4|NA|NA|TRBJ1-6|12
CASSLGNSPLHF
TGTGCCAGCAGTTTGGGCAATTCACCCCTCCACTTT
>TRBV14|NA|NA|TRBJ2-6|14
CARASGPGANVLTF
TGTGCCAGGGCCTCGGGTCCAGGGGCCAACGTCCTGACTTTC
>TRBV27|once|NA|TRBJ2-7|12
CASSLTGSEQYF
TGTGCCAGCAGTTTAACAGGGTCCGAGCAGTACTTC
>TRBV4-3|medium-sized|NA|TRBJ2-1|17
CASSPYWSEVSYNEQFF
TGCGCCAGCAGCCCCTACTGGTCCGAAGTGTCCTACAATGAGCAGTTCTTC
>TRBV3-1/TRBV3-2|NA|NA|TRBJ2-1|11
CASSQTGEQFF
TGTGCCAGCAGCCAAACAGGCGAGCAGTTCTTC
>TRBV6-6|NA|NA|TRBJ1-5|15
CASSYSGGTMQPQHF
TGTGCCAGCAGTTACTCCGGGGGTACAATGCAGCCCCAGCATTTT
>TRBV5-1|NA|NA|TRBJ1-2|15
CASSPRGGGPYGYTF
TGCGCCAGCAGCCCCCGGGGAGGGGGTCCCTATGGCTACACCTTC
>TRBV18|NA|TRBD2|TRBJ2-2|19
CASSPLTTSGSRGTGELFF
TGTGCCAGCTCACCACTTACCACTAGCGGGAGCCGAGGAACCGGGGAGCTGTTTTTT
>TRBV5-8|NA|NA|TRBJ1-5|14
CAHSSRIGNQPQHF
TGTGCCCACTCGTCCAGGATCGGCAATCAGCCCCAGCATTTT